This TCR beta chain was found in a study of PD-L1 blockade in urothelial cancer. Study-wide background: Male sex and bladder-origin urothelial cancer characterized about 90% of the roughly 29 patients. Blood was subjected to analysis at 3 weeks (second dose) and 6 weeks following treatment start. Counts from blood samples showed a median of 141,255 T cells.

As for time point: pretreatment peripheral blood. Here immunoSEQ multiplex PCR was the method, and the copy in TCRdb shows in-frame clones only, minus some. The sample yields under 95,000 clones, 84% seen once. The sequence was obtained from a man in his sixties with urothelial cancer. The specimen comprised PBMCs, sampled around atezolizumab (anti-PD-L1) treatment.

In nucleotides, the CDR3 is TGCGCCAGCGGGGGAGGGAGTAACTATGGCTACACCTTC. This encodes CASGGGSNYGYTF. The J gene is TRBJ1-2, the V gene TRBV10-2; D might be TRBD1 (5 bases). This CDR3 has 13 amino acids. Germline loops: CDR1 WSHSY, CDR2 SAAADI. Trimming cost V 8 bases and J 1 base, with 11 bases left between them.